This T cell receptor beta chain was obtained from a study of blood T cell repertoires in COVID-19. Data came from immunoSEQ multiplex PCR; TCRdb stores just in-frame clones and leaves some out. The table has about 150,000 clones, roughly 80% seen once; the top ten hold about 29%. This clone was found once. The CDR3 has 13 residues. V was shortened by 5 bases and J by 6 bases, with 8 bases between the two germline ends. Germline-derived CDR1 and CDR2 are LNHDA and SQIVND (reference sequence). The sequence came from a woman aged 55-70 years with acute or convalescent COVID-19. The specimen sequenced was peripheral blood. This chain uses TRBV19 with TRBJ1-6; D not certain. The CDR3, as DNA: TGTGCCAGTAGTGCATCACTTAATTCACCCCTCCACTTT. Translation gives CASSASLNSPLHF.